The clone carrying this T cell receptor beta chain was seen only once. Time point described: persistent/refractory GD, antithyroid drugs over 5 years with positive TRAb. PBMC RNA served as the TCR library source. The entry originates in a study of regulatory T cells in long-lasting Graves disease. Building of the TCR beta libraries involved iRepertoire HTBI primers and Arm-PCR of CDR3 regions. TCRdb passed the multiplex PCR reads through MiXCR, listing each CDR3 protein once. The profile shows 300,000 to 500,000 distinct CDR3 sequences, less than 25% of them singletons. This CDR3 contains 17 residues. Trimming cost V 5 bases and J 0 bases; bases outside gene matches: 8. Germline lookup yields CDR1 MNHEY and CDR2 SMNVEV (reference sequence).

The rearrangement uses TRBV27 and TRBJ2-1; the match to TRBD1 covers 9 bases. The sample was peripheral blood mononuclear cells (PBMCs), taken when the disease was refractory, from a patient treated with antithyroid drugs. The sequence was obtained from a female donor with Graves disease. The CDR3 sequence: CASSAWTGESSYNEQFF. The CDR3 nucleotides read TGTGCCAGCAGTGCGTGGACAGGGGAAAGCTCCTACAATGAGCAGTTCTTC.